The clone carrying this T cell receptor (beta chain) was observed at least ten times. What it binds is unknown. Ophthalmopathy donors' eye disease showed moderate-to-severe activity, CAS of at least 3, NOSPECS of at least 4 and duration under 3 months. Establishment of the diagnosis relied upon clinical symptoms, serum thyroxine, TRAb, thyroid ultrasound and orbital computed tomography. This CDR3 spans 13 amino acids. Trimming removed 5 bases from V and 7 bases from J; junction bases left unmatched: 4. This sample was taken from a study of Graves' ophthalmopathy and Graves' hyperthyroidism. The authors amplified TCR beta CDR3 regions from RNA transcripts. HTBI primers were employed in first-round RT-PCR, then a second-round multiplex PCR followed. TCRdb fed the multiplex PCR reads into MiXCR, producing one record per CDR3 protein. The sample lists roughly 480,000 distinct CDR3 sequences; over 13% were seen once.

Study findings and constraints: In separating ophthalmopathy from stable hyperthyroidism, a 13-signature model achieved around 85% sensitivity and nearly 84% specificity. At less than 71% sensitivity and 72.22% specificity, the model predicted progression of the ophthalmopathy.

This chain connects TRBV12-3 or TRBV12-4 to TRBJ2-2; TRBD1 matches 7 bases. This sequence was found in a woman aged 25 to 39 with Graves' ophthalmopathy. The sequenced material came from blood. The CDR3 is CASSNRGGGELFF. DNA for the CDR3: TGTGCCAGCAGTAACAGGGGTGGCGGGGAGCTGTTTTTT.